The T cell receptor (beta chain) under discussion was sequenced for a study of blood T cell repertoires in COVID-19. The wider study: COVID-19 samples, acute and convalescent, were from the United States, Italy and Spain. The analysed material was cDNA or gDNA that came from T cells, B-cell-depleted T cells, or PBMCs.

In the study's own analysis: Estimation of nucleated cell counts was performed using reference gene primer amplification. TCRdb's copy holds only in-frame clones and misses some; the assay was immunoSEQ multiplex PCR. V and J calls plus clone size are reproduced from that table; the DNA served to infer D and trimming. The sample holds about 220,000 clones; over 75% are singletons and the top ten take more than 10%. Material for sequencing was peripheral blood. The TCR sequence derives from a human donor in a cohort sampled during active COVID-19.

The CDR3: CASTEGQGEYNEQFF. CDR3 nucleotide sequence: TGCGCCAGCACCGAAGGACAGGGGGAATACAATGAGCAGTTCTTC. This chain links TRBV5-1 with TRBJ2-1; 10 bases are shared with TRBD1. The CDR3 sequence is 15 residues long. Per germline, CDR1 SGHRS and CDR2 YFSETQ. Germline trimming cut 6 bases from V and 4 bases from J; bases unmatched to any gene: 7.